This T cell receptor beta chain emerged from a study of spatial heterogeneity in lung cancer. The CDR3 runs to 16 residues. V lost 2 bases and J 3 bases, leaving 16 bases between the germline ends. Germline CDR1 reads LGHDT; CDR2 reads YNNKEL (reference sequence). Time point denoted: sample taken at primary tumor resection. Points from the study as a whole: Coverage of tumor T cells, an estimated figure, was roughly 6.9% for alpha and 13% to 15% for beta chains. Counts of expanded intratumoral alpha and beta TCRs tracked tumor mutation counts.

TCRdb re-called the 5' RACE reads with MiXCR, one entry per CDR3 protein. The sample lists more than 2,000 distinct CDR3 sequences, 35% to 40% occurring once. This clonotype is medium-sized within its sample. Its antigen is not identified. A library prepared for alpha chains yielded this beta chain as an off-target read; its size is of little meaning. The chain employs TRBV3-1 and TRBJ2-5; possibly TRBD1 or TRBD2 for D (5 bases each). The sample here was lung tumor tissue, taken at surgery. This clonotype was sampled from a male donor with early-stage non-small cell lung cancer. This CDR3 is CASSQWSGQAKETQYF. The DNA for the CDR3 is TGTGCCAGCAGCCAATGGTCGGGGCAGGCAAAAGAGACCCAGTACTTC.